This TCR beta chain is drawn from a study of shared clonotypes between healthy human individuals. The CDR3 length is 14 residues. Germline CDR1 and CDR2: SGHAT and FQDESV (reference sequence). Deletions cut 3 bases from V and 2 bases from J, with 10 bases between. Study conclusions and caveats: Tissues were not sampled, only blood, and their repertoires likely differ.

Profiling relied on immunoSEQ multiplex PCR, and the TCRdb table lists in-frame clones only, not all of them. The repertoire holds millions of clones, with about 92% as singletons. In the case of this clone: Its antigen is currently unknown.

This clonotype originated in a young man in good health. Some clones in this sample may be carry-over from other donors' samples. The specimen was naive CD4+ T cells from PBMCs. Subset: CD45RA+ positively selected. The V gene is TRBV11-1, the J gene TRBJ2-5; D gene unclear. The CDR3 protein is CASSFGSFQETQYF. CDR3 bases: TGTGCCAGCAGCTTCGGTTCTTTTCAAGAGACCCAGTACTTC.